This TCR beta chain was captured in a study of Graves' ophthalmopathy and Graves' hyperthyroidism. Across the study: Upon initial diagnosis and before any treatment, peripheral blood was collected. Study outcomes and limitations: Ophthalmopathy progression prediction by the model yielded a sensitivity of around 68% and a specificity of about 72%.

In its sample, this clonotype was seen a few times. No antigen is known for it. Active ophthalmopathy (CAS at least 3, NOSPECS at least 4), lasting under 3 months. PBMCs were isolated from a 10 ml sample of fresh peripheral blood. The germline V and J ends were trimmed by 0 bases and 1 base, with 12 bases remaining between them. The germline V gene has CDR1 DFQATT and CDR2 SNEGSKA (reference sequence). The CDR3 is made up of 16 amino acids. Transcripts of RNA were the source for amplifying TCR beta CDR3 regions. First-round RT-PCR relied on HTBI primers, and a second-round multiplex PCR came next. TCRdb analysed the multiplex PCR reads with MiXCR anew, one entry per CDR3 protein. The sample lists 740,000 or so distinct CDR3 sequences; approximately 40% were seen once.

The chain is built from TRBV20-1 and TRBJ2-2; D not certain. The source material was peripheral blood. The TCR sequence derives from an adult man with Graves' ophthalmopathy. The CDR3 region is CSARDTNKGNTGELFF. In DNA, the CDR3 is TGCAGTGCTAGAGACACAAACAAGGGGAACACCGGGGAGCTGTTTTTT.